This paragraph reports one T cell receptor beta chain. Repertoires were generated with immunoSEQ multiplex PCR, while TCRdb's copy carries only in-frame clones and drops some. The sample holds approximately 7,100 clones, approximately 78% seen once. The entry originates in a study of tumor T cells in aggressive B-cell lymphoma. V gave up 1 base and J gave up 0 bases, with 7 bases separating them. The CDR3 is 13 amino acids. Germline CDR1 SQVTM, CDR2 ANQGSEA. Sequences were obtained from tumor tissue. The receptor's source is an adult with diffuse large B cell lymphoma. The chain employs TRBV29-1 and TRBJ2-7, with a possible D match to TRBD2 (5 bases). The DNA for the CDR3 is TGCAGCGTTGAAGGCGACTACTCCTACGAGCAGTACTTC. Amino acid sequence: CSVEGDYSYEQYF.